The text below deals with one T cell receptor beta chain. This sample was taken from a study of control samples from healthy donors and cancer patients. The CDR3 extends over 16 amino acids. Germline V gene data show CDR1 as LGHNT and CDR2 as FRNRAP. V was shortened by 0 bases and J by 0 bases, with 11 bases between the two germline ends. Clones were read by immunoSEQ multiplex PCR, and TCRdb kept only the in-frame ones, dropping some. The profile shows about 150,000 clones, over 85% of them singletons. Sequenced material: blood. The receptor was derived from a man in his fifties in good health. The V gene is TRBV12-5, the J gene TRBJ1-1, with unresolved D. CDR3 sequence reads: CASGLVGRTMNTEAFF. The CDR3, as DNA: TGTGCTAGTGGTTTGGTCGGACGGACCATGAACACTGAAGCTTTCTTT.